These 15 T cell receptor beta chains originate from one sample sequenced in a study of T cell responses to AZD1222 COVID-19 vaccine (dated by TCRdb to about 2021). Library preparation employed the immunoSEQ multiplex PCR assay. Imported from immuneACCESS, the table was reduced by TCRdb to in-frame sequences with V and J called. These copies leave out some clones; in studies compared against another copy, an unresolved V gene accounts for under half, and the cause of the remainder is not known. The sample profile shows fewer than 150,000 clones; roughly 87% of them were found once. The ten biggest clones cover 1.4% to 1.5% of the sample. What this sample's time point label stands for: baseline before first vaccination. The sample in question was peripheral blood, obtained on day 0 of AZD1222 vaccination. Receptors originate from an adult in good health.

The V gene is TRBV14, the J gene TRBJ2-3, with D unresolved. Germline CDR1 is SGHDN and CDR2 is FVKESK. The CDR3 runs 14 residues. V lost 0 bases and J 5 bases, leaving 9 bases between the germline ends. The DNA for the CDR3 is TGTGCCAGCAGCCAAGAATGGGTGGGAGATACGCAGTATTTT. The encoded protein is CASSQEWVGDTQYF.

V and J are TRBV7-2 and TRBJ1-6; D might be TRBD1 (6 bases). The germline V and J ends were trimmed by 1 base and 7 bases, with 17 bases remaining between them. This CDR3 is built from 17 residues. The V gene's germline CDR1 is SGHTA and CDR2 FQGNSA. The CDR3, as DNA: TGTGCCAGCAGCTTAGGGACAGCAGGAGGGAAGAATTCACCCCTCCACTTT. Protein product: CASSLGTAGGKNSPLHF.

The rearrangement joins TRBV28 to TRBJ2-7; D remains unclear. The CDR3 spans 11 residues. V lost 5 bases and J 2 bases, leaving 4 bases between the germline ends. From germline, CDR1 is MDHEN and CDR2 SYDVKM. In DNA form, the CDR3 reads TGTGCCAGCAGTACGGCCTACGAGCAGTACTTC. It yields the protein CASSTAYEQYF.

This clone showed up just once. The same CDR3 arises from other DNA sequences in this sample as well. The J gene is TRBJ2-5, the V gene TRBV7-3, with D possibly being TRBD1 (5 bases). The V end was cut by 2 bases, the J end by 1 base, with 5 bases between. Germline V gene data show CDR1 as SGHTA and CDR2 as FQGTGA. CDR3 size: 13 residues. CDR3 DNA sequence: TGTGCCAGCAGCTTACAGGGCCAAGAGACCCAGTACTTC. It translates to CASSLQGQETQYF.

This clone was seen only once. This chain connects TRBV7-2 to TRBJ2-7; TRBD2 matches at 13 bases. V lost 4 bases to trimming and J lost 1 base; unmatched junction nucleotides: 7. Germline values: CDR1 SGHTA, CDR2 FQGNSA. CDR3 size: 17 residues. The CDR3 DNA reads as TGTGCCAGCAGCTGGAAACTAGCGGGGGGGCCTTCCTACGAGCAGTACTTC. It specifies CASSWKLAGGPSYEQYF. Full variable domain (remainder filled in from reference TRBV7-2 and TRBJ2-7): GAGVSQSPSNKVTEKGKDVELRCDPISGHTALYWYRQSLGQGLEFLIYFQGNSAPDKSGLPSDRFSAERTGGSVSTLTIQRTQQEDSAVYLCASSWKLAGGPSYEQYFGPGTRLTVT.

The rearrangement joins TRBV7-9 to TRBJ2-7; possible D gene TRBD1, 5 bases. CDR3 length: 12 amino acids. Germline V gene sequence: CDR1 SEHNR, CDR2 FQNEAQ (reference sequence). Trimming removed 8 bases at V and 5 bases at J, with 13 bases between. CDR3 sequence: CASSRDTDEQYF. CDR3 DNA: TGTGCCAGCTCCAGGGATACCGACGAGCAGTACTTC.

The gene calls are TRBV7-9 and TRBJ2-7; D is unclear. CDR1 and CDR2 (germline): SEHNR, FQNEAQ (reference sequence). Trimming removed 5 bases at V and 3 bases at J, with 8 bases between. The CDR3 spans 12 residues. The CDR3 loop is CASSTTGYEQYF. The CDR3 region has the DNA TGTGCCAGCAGCACGACTGGCTACGAGCAGTACTTC.

The chain combines TRBV4-2 with TRBJ2-7, with D possibly TRBD1 on 6 matching bases. Trimming took 1 base from V and 2 from J, leaving 12 bases between them. The germline gives CDR1 LGHNA, CDR2 YNFKEQ. The CDR3 is 15 residues long. The CDR3 spells CASSQALTGTYEQYF. In nucleotides, the CDR3 is TGTGCCAGCAGCCAAGCCCTTACAGGGACCTACGAGCAGTACTTC.

The chain employs TRBV4-1 and TRBJ2-5; TRBD1 might be the D (5 bases). Germline V gene sequence: CDR1 MGHRA, CDR2 YSYEKL. Trimming took off 0 bases at V and 4 bases at J, with 21 bases between the two ends. This CDR3 has 18 amino acids. This CDR3 reads CASSQDSPRRARGETQYF. CDR3 nucleotides: TGCGCCAGCAGCCAAGATTCCCCCCGCAGGGCTAGGGGAGAGACCCAGTACTTC.

The chain recombines TRBV9 with TRBJ1-2; D unclear. The CDR3 is 11 amino acids. Germline CDR1 reads SGDLS; CDR2 reads YYNGEE. Between the trimmed V and J ends, which lost 2 bases and 7 bases, there was a span of 6 bases. CDR3 amino acids: CASSVGRGYTF. The CDR3 nucleotides read TGTGCCAGCAGCGTTGGCCGTGGCTACACCTTC.

The chain has TRBV27 and TRBJ1-2; D not resolved. CDR3 length equals 13 residues. V was trimmed by 0 bases and J by 1 base, leaving 3 bases between them. Germline V gives CDR1 MNHEY, CDR2 SMNVEV (reference sequence). CDR3 coding DNA: TGTGCCAGCAGTTTATCCCTTAACTATGGCTACACCTTC. Translating gives CASSLSLNYGYTF.

This chain links TRBV4-2 with TRBJ2-5, with 11 positions matching TRBD1. Unmatched junction bases numbered 12, after V lost 4 bases and J lost 8 bases. Germline lookup yields CDR1 LGHNA and CDR2 YNFKEQ. The CDR3 loop spans 16 amino acids. The CDR3, as DNA: TGTGCCAGCAGCCCAGAAGGACAGGGGGCATTTCTCACCCAGTACTTC. Encoded protein: CASSPEGQGAFLTQYF.

The gene calls are TRBV4-3 and TRBJ2-6, with 10 bases that match TRBD1. This CDR3 contains 18 residues. V shed 0 bases, J shed 6 bases, and the junction held 8 bases outside the gene matches. The V gene's germline CDR1 is LGHNA and CDR2 YSLEER. The chain's CDR3 is CASSQDWDRGSSANVLTF. The CDR3 coding sequence is TGCGCCAGCAGCCAAGATTGGGACAGGGGAAGCTCGGCCAACGTCCTGACTTTC.

J is TRBJ2-5 and V is TRBV30; tentatively, D is TRBD1 (6 bases). V lost 5 bases to trimming and J lost 4 bases, with 14 bases between them. The CDR3 extends over 13 amino acids. Per germline, CDR1 GTSNPN and CDR2 SVGIG (reference sequence). The CDR3 nucleotides read TGTGCCTGGGAGACGGCAGGGGCAGAGACCCAGTACTTC. Translated, it gives CAWETAGAETQYF.

The chain carries TRBV27 and TRBJ1-5; weak D call: TRBD1 (6 bases). The V gene lost 4 bases and the J gene lost 1 base, with 11 bases spanning the gap. Germline loops: CDR1 MNHEY, CDR2 SMNVEV (reference sequence). The CDR3 consists of 15 residues. CDR3 residues: CASSSQGRSNQPQHF. CDR3 nucleotide sequence: TGTGCCAGCAGTTCCCAGGGGAGGAGCAATCAGCCCCAGCATTTT.